Following are 23 T cell receptor beta chains from one sample sequenced in a study of cytomegalovirus exposure and HLA in healthy donors. 60 Vbeta and 13 Jbeta primers were used in PCR. Sequencing used immunoSEQ multiplex PCR; TCRdb keeps in-frame clones, though not all of them. The sample yields some 93,000 clones, 78% seen once. The sequenced sample was PBMCs. Receptors were obtained from a woman aged 35 to 49 in good health and CMV-seronegative.

The V gene is TRBV11-3, the J gene TRBJ1-1, with a tentative D call TRBD1 (5 bases). The CDR3 loop spans 15 amino acids. Trimming stripped 5 bases from V and 0 bases from J, with 13 bases between. Germline V gene lookup returns CDR1 SGHNT and CDR2 YENEEA. The CDR3 nucleotides read TGTGCCAGCAGCCCAGGGCGACGGATGAACACTGAAGCTTTCTTT. This sequence encodes CASSPGRRMNTEAFF.

J is TRBJ2-1 and V is TRBV5-1; 7 nucleotides align to TRBD2. The V segment lost 5 bases and the J segment 4 bases; nucleotides outside the gene matches: 15. CDR1 and CDR2 from the germline V gene are SGHRS and YFSETQ. The CDR3 runs to 17 residues. The CDR3 DNA reads as TGCGCCAGCAGAGGAGGACCCGGGACTACAAGTTACAATGAGCAGTTCTTC. Translated, it gives CASRGGPGTTSYNEQFF.

V and J are TRBV21-1 and TRBJ1-1. TRBV21-1 has pseudogene status. The CDR3 runs 11 residues. The DNA for the CDR3 is TGTGCCAGCAGCAAGACTGCTGAAGCTTTCTTT. Translation gives CASSKTAEAFF.

The rearrangement links TRBV5-1 to TRBJ2-5; D gene uncertain. This CDR3 has 12 amino acids. From germline, CDR1 is SGHRS and CDR2 YFSETQ. Trimming left V 4 bases short and J 2 bases short, with 6 bases between. The CDR3 DNA reads as TGCGCCAGCAGCCCACAACAAGAGACCCAGTACTTC. Its translation is CASSPQQETQYF.

The J gene is TRBJ2-7, the V gene TRBV27; TRBD1 matches 7 bases. The CDR3 has 12 residues. Germline assignment: CDR1 MNHEY and CDR2 SMNVEV (reference sequence). The J segment lost 9 bases and the V segment lost 5 bases, leaving 7 bases of the junction unmatched. The DNA for the CDR3 is TGTGCCAGCAGTGAGGGGGCGGCCCGGCAGTACTTC. Residues: CASSEGAARQYF.

About this clone itself: An end of the junction does not agree with germline; a read error may underlie this. The gene calls are TRBV28 and TRBJ2-7; 9 bases are a match to TRBD1. CDR3 length: 14 amino acids. The germline CDR1 and CDR2 sequences are MDHEN and SYDVKM. CDR3 nucleotides: TGTGCCAGCAGATCATCCGGGACAGGGAGTGAAGCGAGGTTC. Translated: CASRSSGTGSEARF. The complete variable domain, with remaining parts taken from reference TRBV28 and TRBJ2-7, reads DVKVTQSSRYLVKRTGEKVFLECVQDMDHENMFWYRQDPGLGLRLIYFSYDVKMKEKGDIPEGYSVSREKKERFSLILESASTNQTSMYLCASRSSGTGSEARFGPGTRLTVT.

Comment on this clone: The DNA is left out, because the CDR3 cannot be placed on it with certainty; the CDR3 is given as TCRdb lists it. This chain joins TRBV6-1 and TRBJ2-5; the DNA was not used to check the table's D call, TRBD2. Germline CDR1 and CDR2: MNHNS and SASEGT. The CDR3 length is 15 residues, termini included. CDR3 sequence reads: CASTSSRGFLETQYF.

The chain carries TRBV19 and TRBJ2-1; TRBD2 agrees at 10 bases. J lost 5 bases, V lost 5 bases, and 3 bases had no gene match. The CDR3 contains 14 residues. The germline V gene has CDR1 LNHDA and CDR2 SQIVND (reference sequence). CDR3 in amino acids: CASSFGLADNEQFF. DNA of the CDR3: TGTGCCAGTAGTTTCGGACTAGCGGACAATGAGCAGTTCTTC.

The chain carries TRBV19 and TRBJ2-6, with D perhaps matching TRBD1 (6 bases). Germline CDR1 is LNHDA and CDR2 is SQIVND (reference sequence). V lost 0 bases to trimming and J lost 4 bases, with 10 bases between them. This CDR3 is built from 16 residues. The CDR3 sequence is CASSIEPGAGANVLTF. CDR3 nucleotides: TGTGCCAGTAGTATAGAACCAGGGGCGGGGGCCAACGTCCTGACTTTC.

The J gene is TRBJ2-2, the V gene TRBV28; D possibly corresponds to TRBD1 (6 bases). The CDR3 is made up of 14 amino acids. V lost 6 bases and J 1 base, leaving 9 bases between the germline ends. Per germline, CDR1 MDHEN and CDR2 SYDVKM. CDR3 region: CASSPTGNTGELFF. The CDR3, as DNA: TGTGCCAGCAGCCCGACAGGGAACACCGGGGAGCTGTTTTTT.

The rearrangement links TRBV6-1 to TRBJ2-2; possible D gene TRBD1, 5 bases. CDR1 and CDR2 (germline): MNHNS, SASEGT. V was clipped by 3 bases and J by 8 bases, with 16 bases between them. This CDR3 is 15 amino acids long. Here the CDR3 DNA reads TGTGCCAGCAGTGAGAGACAGCCCCAGGAAGGGGAGCTGTTTTTT. This encodes CASSERQPQEGELFF.

The chain has TRBV20-1 and TRBJ1-2; no definite D call. The V end was cut by 6 bases, the J end by 8 bases, with 13 bases between. In germline, CDR1 is DFQATT, CDR2 SNEGSKA (reference sequence). The CDR3 runs 11 residues. CDR3 sequence reads: CSALELPGYTF. CDR3 nucleotide sequence: TGCAGTGCGTTAGAGTTGCCAGGCTACACCTTC.

The chain carries TRBV15 and TRBJ2-1; 7 bases are a match to TRBD1. The CDR3 loop spans 16 amino acids. The germline gives CDR1 LNHNV, CDR2 YYDKDF (reference sequence). Unmatched junction bases numbered 7, after V lost 5 bases and J lost 0 bases. The CDR3 spells CATSDQQGFSYNEQFF. The CDR3 nucleotides are TGTGCCACCAGCGATCAACAGGGGTTCTCCTACAATGAGCAGTTCTTC. Filled out from reference TRBV15 and TRBJ2-1, the complete variable domain reads DAMVIQNPRYQVTQFGKPVTLSCSQTLNHNVMYWYQQKSSQAPKLLFHYYDKDFNNEADTPDNFQSRRPNTSFCFLDIRSPGLGDTAMYLCATSDQQGFSYNEQFFGPGTRLTVL.

The chain links TRBV19 to TRBJ1-2, with D unclear. Germline loops: CDR1 LNHDA, CDR2 SQIVND (reference sequence). V was pared by 1 base and J by 0 bases, with 9 bases between. This CDR3 has 15 residues. CDR3 DNA sequence: TGTGCCAGTAGTATAGGCGCCCCACCTAACTATGGCTACACCTTC. It yields the protein CASSIGAPPNYGYTF.

V and J are TRBV7-9 and TRBJ2-1; 8 bases align to TRBD1. Trimming took 4 bases from V and 7 from J; bases not matched to a gene: 15. Germline CDR1 SEHNR, CDR2 FQNEAQ (reference sequence). There are 17 residues in the CDR3. The chain's CDR3 is CASSSPGQGSMRNEQFF. For the CDR3, the DNA is TGTGCCAGCAGCTCCCCCGGACAGGGTTCGATGCGAAATGAGCAGTTCTTC.

V is TRBV7-2 and J is TRBJ2-1, with 8 bases lining up with TRBD2. The CDR3 extends over 13 amino acids. After removal of 1 base from V and 7 bases from J, the junction contained 0 bases not matched to a gene. The germline gives CDR1 SGHTA, CDR2 FQGNSA. CDR3 protein: CASSLVAGNEQFF. The CDR3 nucleotides read TGTGCCAGCAGCTTAGTAGCGGGGAATGAGCAGTTCTTC. Drawing the rest from reference TRBV7-2 and TRBJ2-1, the complete variable domain is GAGVSQSPSNKVTEKGKDVELRCDPISGHTALYWYRQSLGQGLEFLIYFQGNSAPDKSGLPSDRFSAERTGGSVSTLTIQRTQQEDSAVYLCASSLVAGNEQFFGPGTRLTVL.

This chain connects TRBV6-4 to TRBJ1-2, with TRBD1 identical over 8 bases. The junction had 2 bases not matched to a gene; V was cut back by 0 bases and J by 2 bases. The CDR3 has 15 amino acids. Germline V gene sequence: CDR1 MRHNA, CDR2 SNTAGT. CDR3 protein: CASSDSNRGNYGYTF. The CDR3 region has the DNA TGTGCCAGCAGTGACTCGAACAGGGGGAACTATGGCTACACCTTC.

The chain carries TRBV5-1 and TRBJ2-7, with TRBD2 matching 10 bases. CDR3 length: 14 residues. Trimming cost V 6 bases and J 6 bases; bases outside gene matches: 9. Germline assignment: CDR1 SGHRS and CDR2 YFSETQ. Here the CDR3 reads CASKRTSGPGEQYF. Here the CDR3 DNA reads TGCGCCAGCAAAAGGACTAGCGGACCGGGCGAGCAGTACTTC.

This clone appeared a few times. This rearrangement joins TRBV2 to TRBJ1-2; TRBD1 agrees at 7 bases. The junction had 9 bases not matched to a gene; V was cut back by 11 bases and J by 3 bases. The germline V gene has CDR1 SNHLY and CDR2 FYNNEI. This CDR3 is 13 amino acids long. CDR3 in DNA: TGTGCCGGACAGGCTACAGGGGACTATGGCTACACCTTC. Translating it yields CAGQATGDYGYTF.

V usage is TRBV7-8 and J usage is TRBJ2-3, with D possibly TRBD2 on 6 matching bases. The CDR3 covers 14 residues. V dropped 3 bases and J dropped 4 bases, with 11 bases sitting between them. Germline values: CDR1 SGHVS, CDR2 FQNEAQ. CDR3 in DNA: TGTGCCAGCAGCTTGAGGAGGGCGGCAGATACGCAGTATTTT. Its protein is CASSLRRAADTQYF.

The chain's CDR3 is CASRPTGGSSGGNTIYF. DNA for the CDR3: TGTGCCAGCAGGCCTACAGGGGGGTCGTCAGGTGGAAACACCATATATTTT. The chain carries TRBV28 and TRBJ1-3; 8 nucleotides match TRBD1. This CDR3 contains 17 residues. The trim removed 6 bases at V and 3 bases at J, leaving 13 bases unmatched. Germline V lookup: CDR1 MDHEN, CDR2 SYDVKM.

The rearrangement uses TRBV27 and TRBJ2-1, with D possibly TRBD1 on 6 matching bases. CDR1 and CDR2 (germline): MNHEY, SMNVEV (reference sequence). The CDR3 totals 14 residues. Trimming stripped 5 bases from V and 5 bases from J, with 13 bases between. CDR3 in amino acids: CASSLSGHNNEQFF. CDR3 in DNA: TGTGCCAGCAGTCTTTCGGGACATAACAATGAGCAGTTCTTC.

This chain joins TRBV28 and TRBJ1-1; D ambiguous. Germline CDR1 is MDHEN and CDR2 is SYDVKM. This CDR3 is 13 amino acids long. The germline V and J ends were trimmed by 5 bases and 1 base, with 8 bases remaining between them. The CDR3 DNA follows: TGTGCCAGCAGTACTACCTGGAACACTGAAGCTTTCTTT. It specifies CASSTTWNTEAFF.